A single sample is the source of the 26 T cell receptor beta chains below, sequenced in a study of siplizumab effects on memory and regulatory T cells. TCRdb's table, derived via immunoSEQ multiplex PCR, lists solely in-frame clones and lacks some. The repertoire includes about 75,000 clones, roughly 93% of them detected once, and approximately 5.3% sits in the top ten. Sequencing input: CD8+ T cells sorted from blood. These receptors were taken from a human donor in good health.

This chain's CDR3 is CASSQDRGLIGSTQYF. The DNA of the CDR3 is TGCGCCAGCAGCCAAGACAGAGGCCTCATTGGGTCCACGCAGTATTTT. The chain is built from TRBV4-3 and TRBJ2-3, with no clear D. The germline V gene encodes CDR1 LGHNA and CDR2 YSLEER. The CDR3 spans 16 residues. Trimming removed 0 bases at V and 9 bases at J, with 19 bases between.

The CDR3 DNA sequence: TGTGCCAGCAGGATGCCCCCTTGGACTAGCGGGAGCACCGGGGAGCTGTTTTTT. This translates into CASRMPPWTSGSTGELFF. This sequence joins TRBV7-6 and TRBJ2-2; 13 nucleotides align to TRBD2. CDR1 is SGHVS, CDR2 FNYEAQ, per germline. The CDR3 is 18 residues long. V shed 6 bases, J shed 4 bases, and the junction held 11 bases outside the gene matches.

The rearrangement links TRBV9 to TRBJ2-2; weak D call: TRBD2 (5 bases). Germline V gene data show CDR1 as SGDLS and CDR2 as YYNGEE. The CDR3 covers 13 residues. The V and J ends lost 2 bases and 4 bases respectively, with 6 bases between them. CDR3 bases: TGTGCCAGCAGCGTGGCGGGCACCGGGGAGCTGTTTTTT. Its translation is CASSVAGTGELFF.

The rearrangement joins TRBV4-2 to TRBJ2-1; D is perhaps TRBD1 (6 bases). With 0 bases removed from V and 10 bases from J, the gap between germline ends came to 16 bases. The CDR3 spans 15 residues. Germline loops: CDR1 LGHNA, CDR2 YNFKEQ. DNA of the CDR3: TGTGCCAGCAGCCAAGAAAGGGGACACAGTGGGGAGCAGTTCTTC. Translation gives CASSQERGHSGEQFF.

The chain carries TRBV25-1 and TRBJ2-7, with 7 bases that match TRBD2. Germline CDR1 MGHDK, CDR2 SYGVNS. J gave up 4 bases and V 2 bases, and 11 bases lay outside the gene matches. The CDR3 spans 16 residues. The CDR3, as DNA: TGTGCCAGCAGTGAACGGGGGGTATTACTGTCTTACGAGCAGTACTTC. Translation gives CASSERGVLLSYEQYF.

This clone was counted a single time. V and J are TRBV27 and TRBJ1-2, with a weak D call TRBD1 (6 bases). With 5 bases removed from V and 2 bases from J, the gap between germline ends came to 21 bases. Germline V lookup: CDR1 MNHEY, CDR2 SMNVEV (reference sequence). The length of the CDR3 is 17 residues. The CDR3 is CASSLTAADRLNYGYTF. The CDR3 DNA follows: TGTGCCAGCAGTCTCACCGCGGCCGACAGGCTCAACTATGGCTACACCTTC.

This clone was picked up one time. This chain links TRBV10-3 with TRBJ2-3; 12 bases align to TRBD2. Per germline, CDR1 ENHRY and CDR2 SYGVKD. With 6 bases clipped from V and 4 bases from J, the junction kept 8 bases outside the gene matches. The CDR3 is made up of 16 amino acids. The CDR3 bases are TGTGCCATCAGCCGGACTAGCGGGGACAAAGCAGATACGCAGTATTTT. Translating gives CAISRTSGDKADTQYF.

This clone was detected a few times. V is TRBV2 and J is TRBJ1-6, with D perhaps matching TRBD1 (5 bases). The germline V and J ends were trimmed by 1 base and 5 bases, with 9 bases remaining between them. Per the germline V gene, CDR1 is SNHLY and CDR2 is FYNNEI. The CDR3 is 15 residues long. The CDR3 DNA sequence: TGTGCCAGCAGTGAAGACAGGTCCCATAATTCACCCCTCCACTTT. Protein product: CASSEDRSHNSPLHF. The full variable domain, in which reference TRBV2 and TRBJ1-6 provide the parts outside the CDR3, is EPEVTQTPSHQVTQMGQEVILRCVPISNHLYFYWYRQILGQKVEFLVSFYNNEISEKSEIFDDQFSVERPDGSNFTLKIRSTKLEDSAMYFCASSEDRSHNSPLHFGNGTRLTVT.

The V gene is TRBV29-1, the J gene TRBJ1-2; D might be TRBD1 (5 bases). CDR3 length equals 13 residues. The germline gives CDR1 SQVTM, CDR2 ANQGSEA. CDR3 loop: CGERADSNYGYTF. CDR3 DNA sequence: TGCGGGGAGCGCGCTGACAGTAACTATGGCTACACCTTC.

The rearrangement links TRBV2 to TRBJ1-5; the D gene is possibly TRBD1 (6 bases). V was trimmed by 3 bases and J by 5 bases, leaving 11 bases between them. The CDR3 is made up of 14 amino acids. Per germline, CDR1 SNHLY and CDR2 FYNNEI. The CDR3 sequence is CASSDWGADQPQHF. The CDR3 bases are TGTGCCAGCAGTGATTGGGGGGCTGATCAGCCCCAGCATTTT.

V usage is TRBV9 and J usage is TRBJ2-5; TRBD2 agrees at 10 bases. The V gene end was trimmed by 2 bases and the J gene end by 0 bases; junction bases not matched to a gene: 4. Germline CDR1 is SGDLS and CDR2 is YYNGEE. The CDR3 consists of 16 residues. Written as DNA, the CDR3 is TGTGCCAGCAGCGTGTCAGCGGGGGGGTACCAAGAGACCCAGTACTTC. It yields the protein CASSVSAGGYQETQYF.

The chain uses TRBV6-5 and TRBJ2-3; D is undetermined. The V gene's germline CDR1 is MNHEY and CDR2 SVGAGI. V lost 4 bases and J lost 1, with 15 bases in between. This CDR3 is built from 16 residues. CDR3 DNA: TGTGCCAGCAGTTGCCCCCGTGAGTCGGGCACAGATACGCAGTATTTT. Protein product: CASSCPRESGTDTQYF.

The chain combines TRBV19 with TRBJ2-5; 7 bases line up with TRBD2. Unmatched junction bases numbered 7, after V lost 1 base and J lost 5 bases. The CDR3 loop spans 15 amino acids. The germline V gene encodes CDR1 LNHDA and CDR2 SQIVND (reference sequence). DNA for the CDR3: TGTGCCAGTAGTATAGGACTAGCTAACACTGAGACCCAGTACTTC. Encoded protein: CASSIGLANTETQYF.

The chain links TRBV28 to TRBJ2-3; 7 bases match TRBD2. This CDR3 contains 14 residues. Germline V gene data show CDR1 as MDHEN and CDR2 as SYDVKM. V was clipped by 3 bases and J by 4 bases; unmatched bases: 4. Written as DNA, the CDR3 is TGTGCCAGCAGTTTGCGGGGGTCCCCAGATACGCAGTATTTT. It translates to CASSLRGSPDTQYF.

This rearrangement joins TRBV5-8 to TRBJ2-2; TRBD1 matches 8 bases. The ends lost 0 bases at V and 4 bases at J; junction bases unmatched: 11. The CDR3 is made up of 18 amino acids. Germline CDR1 SGHTS, CDR2 YDEGEE. CDR3 DNA sequence: TGTGCCAGCAGCTTGGATCCAGGGGGCTCACCTAGCACCGGGGAGCTGTTTTTT. Translating gives CASSLDPGGSPSTGELFF.

The chain is built from TRBV27 and TRBJ1-4, with D possibly matching TRBD1 (5 bases). CDR1 is MNHEY and CDR2 is SMNVEV in the germline V gene (reference sequence). V lost 8 bases and J lost 1, with 8 bases in between. The CDR3 extends over 13 amino acids. The CDR3 nucleotides are TGTGCCAGCGGAGGGGTAACTAATGAAAAACTGTTTTTT. Its protein is CASGGVTNEKLFF.

The chain links TRBV7-2 to TRBJ1-5, with no clear D. The length of the CDR3 is 13 residues. The ends were cut back, 0 bases at V and 4 bases at J, with 4 bases in the middle. CDR1 and CDR2 from the germline V gene are SGHTA and FQGNSA. CDR3 sequence reads: CASSLAENQPQHF. CDR3 nucleotide sequence: TGTGCCAGCAGCTTAGCAGAGAATCAGCCCCAGCATTTT.

V and J are TRBV28 and TRBJ1-2; D may be TRBD1 (5 bases). Germline loops: CDR1 MDHEN, CDR2 SYDVKM. The CDR3 totals 15 residues. V dropped 3 bases and J dropped 7 bases, with 18 bases sitting between them. The CDR3, as DNA: TGTGCCAGCAGTTTGAGCAGGGACTACAGCGCTGGCTACACCTTC. Its protein is CASSLSRDYSAGYTF.

V and J are TRBV2 and TRBJ1-2; D remains ambiguous. Looked up from germline, CDR1 is SNHLY and CDR2 is FYNNEI. Trimming took 4 bases from V and 4 from J, leaving 1 base between them. The CDR3 length is 10 residues. CDR3 nucleotide sequence: TGTGCCAGCAGTGGCTATGGCTACACCTTC. It codes for CASSGYGYTF.

The chain couples TRBV19 to TRBJ1-1; maybe TRBD1 (5 bases). V lost 7 bases to trimming and J lost 1 base, with 10 bases between them. CDR3 length: 13 amino acids. CDR1 and CDR2 (germline): LNHDA, SQIVND (reference sequence). For the CDR3, the DNA is TGTGCCAGTAATCCTGGGGGGAACACTGAAGCTTTCTTT. It specifies CASNPGGNTEAFF.

The genes are TRBV9 and TRBJ2-5; 7 nucleotides agree with TRBD1. J lost 0 bases, V lost 4 bases, and 6 bases had no gene match. The CDR3 has 15 amino acids. Germline V gene sequence: CDR1 SGDLS, CDR2 YYNGEE. CDR3 sequence (DNA): TGTGCCAGCAGCCCCTGGGACAGTTACCAAGAGACCCAGTACTTC. This sequence encodes CASSPWDSYQETQYF.

The V gene is TRBV6-4, the J gene TRBJ2-3; 7 positions agree with TRBD2. There are 17 residues in the CDR3. V shed 0 bases, J shed 1 base, and the junction held 7 bases outside the gene matches. CDR1 is MRHNA, CDR2 SNTAGT, per germline. CDR3 DNA: TGTGCCAGCAGTGACTCGCCTAGCGGATCGGGCACAGATACGCAGTATTTT. It specifies CASSDSPSGSGTDTQYF.

V is TRBV13 and J is TRBJ2-3, with unresolved D. From germline, CDR1 is PRHDT and CDR2 FYEKMQ (reference sequence). The CDR3 has 11 residues. V shed 3 bases and J shed 2 bases, with 0 bases lying between them. CDR3 sequence reads: CASSFTDTQYF. Written as DNA, the CDR3 is TGTGCCAGCAGCTTCACAGATACGCAGTATTTT.

V gene TRBV6-4 combines with J gene TRBJ2-7, with 9 bases identical to TRBD1. The CDR3 consists of 14 residues. Germline V gene data show CDR1 as MRHNA and CDR2 as SNTAGT. The trim removed 6 bases at V and 0 bases at J, leaving 3 bases unmatched. The CDR3 sequence: CASRPGQGSYEQYF. The CDR3 DNA follows: TGTGCCAGCAGGCCGGGACAGGGCTCCTACGAGCAGTACTTC.

The chain recombines TRBV6-6 with TRBJ1-2, with no clear D. The CDR3 has 14 amino acids. Germline lookup yields CDR1 MNHNY and CDR2 SVGAGI (reference sequence). With 7 bases removed from V and 0 bases from J, the gap between germline ends came to 12 bases. This CDR3 reads CASTENSANYGYTF. DNA of the CDR3: TGTGCCAGCACCGAAAACAGTGCTAACTATGGCTACACCTTC.

The chain has TRBV5-6 and TRBJ2-7; D is perhaps TRBD1 or TRBD2 (5 bases each). CDR3 length: 14 amino acids. Trimming removed 4 bases at V and 5 bases at J, with 16 bases between. CDR1 is SGHDT and CDR2 is YYEEEE in the germline V gene. Written as DNA, the CDR3 is TGTGCCAGCAGCGACGGGACGGCGGTGGACGAGCAGTACTTC. Protein sequence: CASSDGTAVDEQYF.